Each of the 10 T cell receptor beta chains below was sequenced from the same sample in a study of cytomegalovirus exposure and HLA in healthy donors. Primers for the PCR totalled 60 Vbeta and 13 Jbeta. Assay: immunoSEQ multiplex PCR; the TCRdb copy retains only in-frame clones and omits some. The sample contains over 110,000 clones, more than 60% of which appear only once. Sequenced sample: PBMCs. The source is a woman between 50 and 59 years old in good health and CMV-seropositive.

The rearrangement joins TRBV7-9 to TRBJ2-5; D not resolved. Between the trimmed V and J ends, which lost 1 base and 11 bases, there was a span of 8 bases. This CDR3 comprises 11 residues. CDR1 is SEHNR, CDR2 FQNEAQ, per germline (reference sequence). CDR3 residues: CASSLGAPQYF. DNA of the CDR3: TGTGCCAGCAGCTTAGGGGCCCCACAGTACTTC.

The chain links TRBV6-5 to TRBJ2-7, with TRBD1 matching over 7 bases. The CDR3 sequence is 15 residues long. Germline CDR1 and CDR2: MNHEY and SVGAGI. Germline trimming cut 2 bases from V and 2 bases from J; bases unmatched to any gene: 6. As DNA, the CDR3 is TGTGCCAGCAGTTACGCCCGACAGGGAACCTACGAGCAGTACTTC. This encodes CASSYARQGTYEQYF.

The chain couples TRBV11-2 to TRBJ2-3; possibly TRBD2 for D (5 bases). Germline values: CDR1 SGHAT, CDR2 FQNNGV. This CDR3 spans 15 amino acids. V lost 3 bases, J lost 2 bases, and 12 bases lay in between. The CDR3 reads CASSLGRGNTDTQYF. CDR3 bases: TGTGCCAGCAGCTTGGGTCGGGGAAACACAGATACGCAGTATTTT.

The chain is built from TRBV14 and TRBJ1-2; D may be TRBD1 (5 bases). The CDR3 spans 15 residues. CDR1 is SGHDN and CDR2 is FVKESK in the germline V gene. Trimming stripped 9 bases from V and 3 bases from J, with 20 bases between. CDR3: CASTYGKAGDYGYTF. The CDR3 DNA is TGTGCCAGTACATATGGGAAGGCGGGGGACTATGGCTACACCTTC.

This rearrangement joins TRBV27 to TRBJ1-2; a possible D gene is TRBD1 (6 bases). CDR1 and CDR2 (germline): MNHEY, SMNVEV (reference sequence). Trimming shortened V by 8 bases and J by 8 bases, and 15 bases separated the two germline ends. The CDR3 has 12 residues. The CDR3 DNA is TGTGCCAGCGGACAGCCTTACGACGGCTACACCTTC. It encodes CASGQPYDGYTF.

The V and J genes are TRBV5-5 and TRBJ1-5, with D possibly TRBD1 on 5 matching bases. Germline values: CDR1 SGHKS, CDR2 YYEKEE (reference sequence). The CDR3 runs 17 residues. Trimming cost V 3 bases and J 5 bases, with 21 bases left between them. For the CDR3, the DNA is TGTGCCAGCAGCTCAGGGTTTGACGTAGCGGCATATCAGCCCCAGCATTTT. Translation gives CASSSGFDVAAYQPQHF.

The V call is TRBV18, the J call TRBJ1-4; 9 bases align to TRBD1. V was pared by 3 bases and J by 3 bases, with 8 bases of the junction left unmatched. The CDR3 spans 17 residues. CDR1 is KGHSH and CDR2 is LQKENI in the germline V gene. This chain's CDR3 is CASSPTGGGEANEKLFF. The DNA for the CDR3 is TGTGCCAGCTCACCTACAGGGGGCGGCGAGGCTAATGAAAAACTGTTTTTT.

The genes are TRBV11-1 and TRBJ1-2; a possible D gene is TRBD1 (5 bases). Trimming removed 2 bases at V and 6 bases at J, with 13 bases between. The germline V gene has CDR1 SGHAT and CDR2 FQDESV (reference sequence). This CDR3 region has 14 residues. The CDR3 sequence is CASSLSRVYDGYTF. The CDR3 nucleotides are TGTGCCAGCAGCTTATCCAGGGTTTACGATGGCTACACCTTC.

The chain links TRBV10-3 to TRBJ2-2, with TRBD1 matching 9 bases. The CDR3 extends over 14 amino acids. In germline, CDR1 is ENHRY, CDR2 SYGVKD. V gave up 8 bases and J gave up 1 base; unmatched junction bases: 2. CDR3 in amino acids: CAISDRGNTGELFF. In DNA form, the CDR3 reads TGTGCCATCTCGGACAGGGGGAACACCGGGGAGCTGTTTTTT.

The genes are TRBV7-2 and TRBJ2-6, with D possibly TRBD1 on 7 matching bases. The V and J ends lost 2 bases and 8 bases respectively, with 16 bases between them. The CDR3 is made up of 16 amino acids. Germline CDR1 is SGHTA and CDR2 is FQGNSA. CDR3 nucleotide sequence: TGTGCCAGCAGCTTATCCAGGGGGGAGAGGTCCAACGTCCTGACTTTC. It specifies CASSLSRGERSNVLTF. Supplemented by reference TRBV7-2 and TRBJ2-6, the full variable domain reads GAGVSQSPSNKVTEKGKDVELRCDPISGHTALYWYRQSLGQGLEFLIYFQGNSAPDKSGLPSDRFSAERTGGSVSTLTIQRTQQEDSAVYLCASSLSRGERSNVLTFGAGSRLTVL.